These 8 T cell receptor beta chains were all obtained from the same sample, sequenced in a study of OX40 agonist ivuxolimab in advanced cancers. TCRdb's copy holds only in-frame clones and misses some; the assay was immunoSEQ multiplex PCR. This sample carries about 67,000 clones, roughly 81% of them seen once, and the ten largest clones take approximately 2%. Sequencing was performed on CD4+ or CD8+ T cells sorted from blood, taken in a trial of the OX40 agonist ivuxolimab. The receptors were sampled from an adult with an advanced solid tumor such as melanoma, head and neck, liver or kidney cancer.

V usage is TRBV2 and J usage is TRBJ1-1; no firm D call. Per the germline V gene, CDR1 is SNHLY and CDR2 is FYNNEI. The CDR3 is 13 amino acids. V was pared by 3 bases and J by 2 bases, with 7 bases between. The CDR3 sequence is CASSDLRNTEAFF. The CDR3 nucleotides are TGTGCCAGCAGTGATCTTCGAAACACTGAAGCTTTCTTT.

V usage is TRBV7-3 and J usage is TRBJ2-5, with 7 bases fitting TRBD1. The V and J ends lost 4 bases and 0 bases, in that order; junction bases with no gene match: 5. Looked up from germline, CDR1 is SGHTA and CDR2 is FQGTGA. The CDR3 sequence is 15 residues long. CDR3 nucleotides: TGTGCCAGCAGCTCCCACGGACAGGACCAAGAGACCCAGTACTTC. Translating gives CASSSHGQDQETQYF.

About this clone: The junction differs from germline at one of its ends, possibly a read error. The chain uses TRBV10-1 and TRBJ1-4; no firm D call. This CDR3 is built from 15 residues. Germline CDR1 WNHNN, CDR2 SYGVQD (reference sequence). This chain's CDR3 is CASSERERTALGWVF. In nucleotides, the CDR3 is TGCGCCAGCAGTGAGAGGGAGAGGACCGCCCTAGGATGGGTTTTT.

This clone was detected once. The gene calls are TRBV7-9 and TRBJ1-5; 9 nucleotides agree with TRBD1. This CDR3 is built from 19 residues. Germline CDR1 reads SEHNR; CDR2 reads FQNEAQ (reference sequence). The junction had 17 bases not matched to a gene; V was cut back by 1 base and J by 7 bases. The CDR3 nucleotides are TGTGCCAGCAGCTTAGAATCCCGGGGGGCCTGGGGACAGGGACAGCCCCAGCATTTT. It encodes CASSLESRGAWGQGQPQHF.

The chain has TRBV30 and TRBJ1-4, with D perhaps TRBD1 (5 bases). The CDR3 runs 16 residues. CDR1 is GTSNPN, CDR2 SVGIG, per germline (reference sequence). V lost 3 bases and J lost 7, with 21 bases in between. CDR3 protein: CAWSMSLGRGSEKLFF. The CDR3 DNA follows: TGTGCCTGGAGCATGTCTTTGGGGAGGGGCAGTGAAAAACTGTTTTTT.

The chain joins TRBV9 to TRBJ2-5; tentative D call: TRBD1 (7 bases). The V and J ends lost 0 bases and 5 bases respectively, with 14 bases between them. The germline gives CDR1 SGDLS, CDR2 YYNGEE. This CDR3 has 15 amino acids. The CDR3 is CASSVAVAGGETQYF. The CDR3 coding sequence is TGTGCCAGCAGCGTAGCTGTCGCAGGGGGGGAGACCCAGTACTTC. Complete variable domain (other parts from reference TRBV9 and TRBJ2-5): DSGVTQTPKHLITATGQRVTLRCSPRSGDLSVYWYQQSLDQGLQFLIQYYNGEERAKGNILERFSAQQFPDLHSELNLSSLELGDSALYFCASSVAVAGGETQYFGPGTRLLVL.

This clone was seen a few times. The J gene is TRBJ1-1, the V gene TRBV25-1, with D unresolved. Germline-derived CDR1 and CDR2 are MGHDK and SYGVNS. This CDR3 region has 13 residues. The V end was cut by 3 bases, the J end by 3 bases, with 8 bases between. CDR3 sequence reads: CASSERVDTEAFF. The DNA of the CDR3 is TGTGCCAGCAGTGAGAGGGTTGACACTGAAGCTTTCTTT.

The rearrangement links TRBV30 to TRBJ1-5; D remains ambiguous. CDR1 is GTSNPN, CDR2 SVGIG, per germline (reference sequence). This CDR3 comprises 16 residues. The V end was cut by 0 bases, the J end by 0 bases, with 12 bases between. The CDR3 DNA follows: TGTGCCTGGAGTGTAGGCAGCTTTTATAGCAATCAGCCCCAGCATTTT. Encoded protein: CAWSVGSFYSNQPQHF.